Detailed here is one T cell receptor beta chain. The antigen remains undetermined. A much larger clone sits a single nucleotide away, making a read error possible. cDNA synthesis was performed by 5'RACE with 10-nucleotide random UMIs. A single run covered 15-18 subjects with over 180 million TCR-beta sequences. Via MiXCR, TCRdb re-called the 5' RACE reads, giving one row per CDR3 protein. Among tens of thousands of distinct CDR3 sequences listed, roughly 13% were seen once. The sample's time point: longitudinal time-point 3. The record originates from a study of neurological immune-mediated disorders. Findings and limits, study-wide: The greatest TCR clonal expansion occurred in HTLV-1-associated myelopathy and the least in multiple sclerosis, which fell below healthy controls.

The origin of this receptor is a man aged 25-40 years in good health. The sequenced sample was PBMCs.

CDR3 residues: CASSLRVAYEQYF. For the CDR3, the DNA is TGTGCCAGCAGCCTACGGGTCGCTTACGAGCAGTACTTC. The J gene is TRBJ2-7, the V gene TRBV3-1; D unresolved. The length of the CDR3 is 13 residues. Trimming removed 4 bases at V and 4 bases at J, with 11 bases between. Germline V gene lookup returns CDR1 LGHDT and CDR2 YNNKEL (reference sequence).